One and the same sample provided the 8 T cell receptor beta chains below, sequenced in a study of CD8 T cells in ankylosing spondylitis. MiXCR, run by TCRdb on the 5' RACE reads, gives a single entry per CDR3 protein. The table lists about 90,000 distinct CDR3 sequences, around 25% of them singletons, with approximately 59% in the top ten. Sequences were obtained from blood, either unsorted or a sorted T cell fraction (not recorded which). These receptor sequences come from a male donor with ankylosing spondylitis or in good health (not recorded which).

Many counts were recorded for this clonotype. The chain has TRBV29-1 and TRBJ1-5; TRBD1 might be the D (6 bases). The CDR3 spans 13 residues. V lost 6 bases and J lost 2, with 11 bases in between. The germline V gene encodes CDR1 SQVTM and CDR2 ANQGSEA. The CDR3 DNA follows: TGCAGCGTCCAACAGGGAGGCAATCAGCCCCAGCATTTT. It is translated as CSVQQGGNQPQHF.

The genes are TRBV9 and TRBJ1-6; unclear D gene. Germline values: CDR1 SGDLS, CDR2 YYNGEE. CDR3 length: 17 residues. V lost 0 bases and J 9 bases, leaving 19 bases between the germline ends. CDR3 nucleotide sequence: TGTGCCAGCAGCGTAGCTCAAGAGTGGACTACTGCTTCACCCCTCCACTTT. Translation gives CASSVAQEWTTASPLHF.

This clonotype has ten or more counts. The chain recombines TRBV5-5 with TRBJ2-4; 7 nucleotides line up with TRBD1. Germline trimming cut 7 bases from V and 3 bases from J; bases unmatched to any gene: 4. Germline assignment: CDR1 SGHKS and CDR2 YYEKEE (reference sequence). There are 13 residues in the CDR3. CDR3 in amino acids: CASAGTDKNIQYF. The CDR3 DNA follows: TGTGCCAGCGCCGGGACAGACAAAAACATTCAGTACTTC.

This clonotype was observed a handful of times. V gene TRBV20-1 combines with J gene TRBJ2-7, with 7 positions matching TRBD1. V lost 7 bases, J lost 6 bases, and 6 bases stayed unmatched. The CDR3 is made up of 11 amino acids. From germline, CDR1 is DFQATT and CDR2 SNEGSKA (reference sequence). CDR3 loop: CSGIQGSEQYF. CDR3 DNA sequence: TGCAGTGGGATACAGGGGTCCGAGCAGTACTTC.

This clonotype was seen many times. The V call is TRBV6-2 or TRBV6-3, the J call TRBJ2-5; the D gene is possibly TRBD1 (5 bases). The CDR3 extends over 14 amino acids. Germline loops: CDR1 MNHEY, CDR2 SVGEGT. V was shortened by 8 bases and J by 1 base, with 14 bases between the two germline ends. The CDR3 is CASLMVQGQETQYF. CDR3 DNA: TGTGCCAGCCTCATGGTGCAGGGCCAAGAGACCCAGTACTTC.

The chain uses TRBV5-1 and TRBJ2-3; D gene uncertain. The CDR3 consists of 14 residues. Looked up from germline, CDR1 is SGHRS and CDR2 is YFSETQ. V was clipped by 6 bases and J by 2 bases, with 13 bases between them. The CDR3 loop reads CASTVDSFTDTQYF. CDR3 nucleotide sequence: TGCGCCAGCACCGTAGATTCCTTCACAGATACGCAGTATTTT.

This clonotype has more than one count but fewer than ten. The chain has TRBV5-1 and TRBJ2-2; possibly TRBD1 for D (5 bases). CDR3 length: 12 amino acids. V was pared by 5 bases and J by 5 bases, with 7 bases between. Germline V gives CDR1 SGHRS, CDR2 YFSETQ. The CDR3 DNA follows: TGCGCCAGCAGATCAGGGACCGGGGAGCTGTTTTTT. It yields the protein CASRSGTGELFF.

This clonotype was counted only a few times. This sequence joins TRBV28 and TRBJ1-2; weak D call: TRBD1 (6 bases). The CDR3 length is 14 residues. V lost 5 bases to trimming and J lost 3 bases, with 13 bases between them. CDR1 is MDHEN and CDR2 is SYDVKM in the germline V gene. The CDR3 loop reads CASSPRQVYYGYTF. CDR3 nucleotides: TGTGCCAGCAGTCCACGACAGGTGTACTATGGCTACACCTTC.